What follows are 17 T cell receptor beta chains derived from one specimen sequenced in a study of cytomegalovirus exposure and HLA in healthy donors. PCR primers comprised 60 Vbeta and 13 Jbeta primers. Some clones are missing from TCRdb's copy, which holds only in-frame ones; the method was immunoSEQ multiplex PCR. This sample carries approximately 170,000 clones, 70% to 80% of them seen once, and the ten largest clones take roughly 0.82%. The sample taken for sequencing was PBMCs. The receptors were sampled from a female donor in good health and CMV-seronegative.

Only one count was recorded for this clone. The chain uses TRBV6-5 and TRBJ1-2; possible D gene TRBD1, 5 bases. The CDR3 is made up of 15 amino acids. CDR1 is MNHEY and CDR2 is SVGAGI in the germline V gene. Trimming pared 0 bases from V and 1 base from J, leaving 9 bases between. For the CDR3, the DNA is TGTGCCAGCAGTTACTCCCCGACAGATAACTATGGCTACACCTTC. It specifies CASSYSPTDNYGYTF.

The chain carries TRBV29-1 and TRBJ2-3, with 10 bases aligning to TRBD1. This CDR3 spans 17 amino acids. Germline values: CDR1 SQVTM, CDR2 ANQGSEA. V lost 0 bases and J lost 2; bases outside the gene matches: 8. CDR3 sequence: CSVEDRGDRGPTDTQYF. In nucleotides, the CDR3 is TGCAGCGTTGAAGATCGGGGGGACAGGGGACCCACAGATACGCAGTATTTT.

The chain has TRBV6-4 and TRBJ2-3; possible D gene TRBD2, 6 bases. Trimming removed 0 bases from V and 5 bases from J, with 9 bases in between. The CDR3 spans 14 residues. Germline V CDR1 and CDR2: MRHNA, SNTAGT. The CDR3 reads CASSDSGGEDTQYF. DNA for the CDR3: TGTGCCAGCAGTGACTCGGGGGGAGAAGATACGCAGTATTTT.

The gene calls are TRBV28 and TRBJ1-2; 8 bases map to TRBD1. Germline loops: CDR1 MDHEN, CDR2 SYDVKM. V lost 6 bases, J lost 8 bases, and 11 bases stayed unmatched. This CDR3 region has 14 residues. CDR3 sequence: CASRPGTGALGYTF. The CDR3 DNA reads as TGTGCCAGCAGGCCCGGGACAGGTGCCCTGGGCTACACCTTC.

The genes are TRBV11-3 and TRBJ2-3, with 7 bases that match TRBD2. Germline-derived CDR1 and CDR2 are SGHNT and YENEEA. This CDR3 has 14 amino acids. Trimming cost V 5 bases and J 0 bases; bases outside gene matches: 2. CDR3 sequence: CASSGGDSTDTQYF. For the CDR3, the DNA is TGTGCCAGCAGCGGGGGGGACAGCACAGATACGCAGTATTTT.

Only a few counts were recorded for this clone. The chain carries TRBV12-5 and TRBJ2-3; 9 bases fit TRBD1. V dropped 5 bases and J dropped 4; count of bases not matched to a gene: 4. This CDR3 has 14 residues. The V gene's germline CDR1 is LGHNT and CDR2 FRNRAP. CDR3: CASGPGQGPDTQYF. The CDR3 DNA reads as TGTGCTAGTGGTCCGGGACAGGGCCCAGATACGCAGTATTTT. Based on the CDR3 plus reference TRBV12-5 and TRBJ2-3, the full variable domain is DARVTQTPRHKVTEMGQEVTMRCQPILGHNTVFWYRQTMMQGLELLAYFRNRAPLDDSGMPKDRFSAEMPDATLATLKIQPSEPRDSAVYFCASGPGQGPDTQYFGPGTRLTVL.

The rearrangement joins TRBV7-2 to TRBJ1-2; possible D gene TRBD1, 5 bases. The germline V and J ends were trimmed by 5 bases and 4 bases, with 17 bases remaining between them. This CDR3 region has 15 residues. Germline V gene sequence: CDR1 SGHTA, CDR2 FQGNSA. The CDR3 DNA sequence: TGTGCCAGCAGCCCCTTCCGACAGACCCCCTATGGCTACACCTTC. Protein: CASSPFRQTPYGYTF.

The rearrangement joins TRBV7-9 to TRBJ1-6; 9 bases map to TRBD1. The V segment lost 3 bases and the J segment 9 bases; nucleotides outside the gene matches: 6. This CDR3 has 15 residues. Looked up from germline, CDR1 is SEHNR and CDR2 is FQNEAQ (reference sequence). Here the CDR3 reads CASSFGDRESSPLHF. CDR3 coding DNA: TGTGCCAGCAGCTTCGGGGACAGGGAAAGTTCACCCCTCCACTTT.

The CDR3: CASSPSWRTGPPDTQYF. The CDR3 DNA reads TGTGCCAGCAGCCCCTCATGGCGGACAGGGCCCCCAGATACGCAGTATTTT. The chain links TRBV7-7 to TRBJ2-3; TRBD1 matches at 8 bases. J was trimmed by 4 bases and V by 5 bases; bases with no gene match: 14. The CDR3 is 17 amino acids. Germline loops: CDR1 SSHAT, CDR2 FNYEAQ (reference sequence). Looking up the rest from reference TRBV7-7 and TRBJ2-3 gives the full variable domain: GAGVSQSPRYKVTKRGQDVTLRCDPISSHATLYWYQQALGQGPEFLTYFNYEAQPDKSGLPSDRFSAERPEGSISTLTIQRTEQRDSAMYRCASSPSWRTGPPDTQYFGPGTRLTVL.

J is TRBJ2-5 and V is TRBV28; 10 positions match TRBD1. J was trimmed by 11 bases and V by 6 bases; bases with no gene match: 12. Germline CDR1 MDHEN, CDR2 SYDVKM. The length of the CDR3 is 14 residues. Here the CDR3 DNA reads TGTGCCAGCAGCCCGGGACAGGGGTCTAGGGAGCAGTACTTC. As protein: CASSPGQGSREQYF.

The chain links TRBV6-5 to TRBJ2-7, with 9 bases identical to TRBD1. Germline CDR1 MNHEY, CDR2 SVGAGI. The CDR3 covers 14 residues. Unmatched junction bases numbered 9, after V lost 6 bases and J lost 6 bases. The CDR3, as DNA: TGTGCCAGCAGCCCTGGACAGGGGACGGCCGAGCAGTACTTC. Its protein product is CASSPGQGTAEQYF.

The chain is built from TRBV5-8 and TRBJ1-2; D remains unclear. From germline, CDR1 is SGHTS and CDR2 YDEGEE. This CDR3 spans 14 amino acids. The V end was cut by 0 bases, the J end by 7 bases, with 13 bases between. The CDR3: CASSLGRVRSGYTF. As DNA, the CDR3 is TGTGCCAGCAGCTTGGGACGGGTCCGGTCTGGCTACACCTTC. Drawing the rest from reference TRBV5-8 and TRBJ1-2, the complete variable domain is EAGVTQSPTHLIKTRGQQATLRCSPISGHTSVYWYQQALGLGLQFLLWYDEGEERNRGNFPPRFSGRQFPNYSSELNVNALELEDSALYLCASSLGRVRSGYTFGSGTRLTVV.

This clone was recorded only once. The V and J genes are TRBV7-8 and TRBJ2-7, with 9 bases that match TRBD1. V dropped 3 bases and J dropped 2; count of bases not matched to a gene: 2. Germline V gene lookup returns CDR1 SGHVS and CDR2 FQNEAQ. This CDR3 has 14 residues. The CDR3 reads CASSLGQGAYEQYF. The CDR3 DNA is TGTGCCAGCAGCTTGGGACAGGGCGCCTACGAGCAGTACTTC.

J is TRBJ2-2 and V is TRBV7-3, with D tentatively TRBD2 (6 bases). V was clipped by 5 bases and J by 1 base, with 8 bases between them. Germline V lookup: CDR1 SGHTA, CDR2 FQGTGA. The CDR3 loop spans 14 amino acids. The CDR3: CASSPGVNTGELFF. DNA for the CDR3: TGTGCCAGCAGCCCGGGGGTGAACACCGGGGAGCTGTTTTTT.

The chain couples TRBV14 to TRBJ2-1; D is possibly TRBD2 (6 bases). This CDR3 comprises 16 residues. Trimming took off 5 bases at V and 1 base at J, with 15 bases between the two ends. Per germline, CDR1 SGHDN and CDR2 FVKESK. The CDR3 nucleotides read TGTGCCAGCAGCGCCCGGAGGGCTAGTTCCTACAATGAGCAGTTCTTC. It encodes CASSARRASSYNEQFF.

The rearrangement joins TRBV2 to TRBJ2-6, with 7 bases matching TRBD2. V was clipped by 10 bases and J by 4 bases; unmatched bases: 13. Germline V gene sequence: CDR1 SNHLY, CDR2 FYNNEI. The CDR3 is 16 amino acids. The chain's CDR3 is CATAGLQFPGANVLTF. The CDR3 nucleotides are TGTGCCACAGCGGGGCTGCAGTTCCCCGGGGCCAACGTCCTGACTTTC.

The chain recombines TRBV5-1 with TRBJ1-1; weak D call: TRBD1 (5 bases). The V and J ends lost 3 bases and 1 base respectively, with 13 bases between them. Germline lookup yields CDR1 SGHRS and CDR2 YFSETQ. CDR3 length equals 15 residues. The CDR3 DNA follows: TGCGCCAGCAGCTCGGAGGGGCCCCCGAACACTGAAGCTTTCTTT. Translation gives CASSSEGPPNTEAFF.